A single sample gave rise to the 27 T cell receptor beta chains below, sequenced in a study of shared clonotypes between healthy human individuals. Measured with immunoSEQ multiplex PCR; TCRdb has only the in-frame clones, and not every one. Of roughly 2 million clones listed, approximately 94% are singletons. The specimen sequenced was naive CD4+ T cells sorted from blood. Subset meaning: CD45RA+ positively selected. The receptors were gathered from a man aged 18 to 35 in good health.

The rearrangement joins TRBV30 to TRBJ1-1, with TRBD1 identical over 8 bases. Germline V gene data show CDR1 as GTSNPN and CDR2 as SVGIG (reference sequence). J lost 5 bases, V lost 8 bases, and 7 bases had no gene match. The CDR3 has 12 residues. Here the CDR3 DNA reads TGTGCCCTACAGGGGGGAGGGACTGAAGCTTTCTTT. Amino acids: CALQGGGTEAFF.

This clone was recorded once. The rearrangement joins TRBV2 to TRBJ1-6, with a weak D call TRBD1 (6 bases). This CDR3 has 15 amino acids. The V end lost 6 bases, the J end lost 3 bases, and 12 bases lay between the germline ends. CDR1 is SNHLY and CDR2 is FYNNEI in the germline V gene. The CDR3 sequence is CASSRQADYNSPLHF. In DNA form, the CDR3 reads TGTGCCAGCAGCCGACAGGCGGACTATAATTCACCCCTCCACTTT.

The chain carries TRBV2 and TRBJ1-6; no clear D. CDR1 and CDR2 (germline): SNHLY, FYNNEI. This CDR3 is built from 14 residues. V dropped 9 bases and J dropped 0 bases, with 9 bases sitting between them. Here the CDR3 reads CASGGSSYNSPLHF. The CDR3 nucleotides are TGTGCCAGTGGAGGGAGCTCCTATAATTCACCCCTCCACTTT. Variable domain in full (rest from reference TRBV2 and TRBJ1-6): EPEVTQTPSHQVTQMGQEVILRCVPISNHLYFYWYRQILGQKVEFLVSFYNNEISEKSEIFDDQFSVERPDGSNFTLKIRSTKLEDSAMYFCASGGSSYNSPLHFGNGTRLTVT.

The chain joins TRBV25-1 to TRBJ1-5, with 7 bases aligning to TRBD1. V shed 4 bases and J 5 bases; nucleotides not matched to a gene: 5. The germline V gene encodes CDR1 MGHDK and CDR2 SYGVNS. There are 14 residues in the CDR3. The CDR3 DNA is TGTGCCAGCAGTGCTGGGACAGTTTATCAGCCCCAGCATTTT. It yields the protein CASSAGTVYQPQHF.

This clone was counted a single time. The genes are TRBV7-9 and TRBJ2-1, with D perhaps matching TRBD2 (5 bases). The V end was cut by 0 bases, the J end by 8 bases, with 8 bases between. The CDR3 sequence is 13 residues long. In germline, CDR1 is SEHNR, CDR2 FQNEAQ (reference sequence). The DNA for the CDR3 is TGTGCCAGCAGCTTAGCCGGGGTGGATGAGCAGTTCTTC. It yields the protein CASSLAGVDEQFF.

The chain carries TRBV28 and TRBJ1-4; 11 nucleotides match TRBD1. The CDR3 runs 15 residues. CDR1 and CDR2 from the germline V gene are MDHEN and SYDVKM. With V trimmed by 6 bases and J by 7 bases, 7 bases remained unmatched. Here the CDR3 reads CASRGQGAVTEKLFF. In DNA form, the CDR3 reads TGTGCCAGCAGAGGACAGGGGGCTGTTACTGAAAAACTGTTTTTT.

As concerns this clone: Other DNA sequences in the sample encode the same CDR3. This sequence joins TRBV5-1 and TRBJ1-1; D is uncertain. Germline CDR1 is SGHRS and CDR2 is YFSETQ. This CDR3 has 14 amino acids. The V gene lost 1 base and the J gene lost 1 base, with 8 bases spanning the gap. DNA for the CDR3: TGCGCCAGCAGCTTGCAAGCAGGGAACACTGAAGCTTTCTTT. It is translated as CASSLQAGNTEAFF.

This rearrangement joins TRBV15 to TRBJ1-1; D may be TRBD1 (5 bases). Trimming stripped 0 bases from V and 0 bases from J, with 8 bases between. The germline CDR1 and CDR2 sequences are LNHNV and YYDKDF (reference sequence). This CDR3 contains 15 residues. CDR3 bases: TGTGCCACCAGCAGAGAGGGGGGGATGAACACTGAAGCTTTCTTT. Translation: CATSREGGMNTEAFF.

This chain connects TRBV19 to TRBJ2-2; D gene uncertain. Trimming shortened V by 3 bases and J by 4 bases, and 12 bases separated the two germline ends. Germline CDR1 reads LNHDA; CDR2 reads SQIVND (reference sequence). This CDR3 is built from 15 residues. DNA of the CDR3: TGTGCCAGTAGTATGGCGCAGATCCCCACCGGGGAGCTGTTTTTT. Residues: CASSMAQIPTGELFF.

This clone came up once. The chain employs TRBV29-1 and TRBJ2-5; maybe TRBD2 (6 bases). The V and J ends lost 2 bases and 5 bases respectively, with 15 bases between them. CDR1 and CDR2 from the germline V gene are SQVTM and ANQGSEA. The CDR3 is 14 amino acids. The CDR3 loop is CSVERGLRVETQYF. Here the CDR3 DNA reads TGCAGCGTTGAACGGGGACTTAGGGTGGAGACCCAGTACTTC.

The chain carries TRBV2 and TRBJ2-5, with a tentative D call TRBD2 (5 bases). Germline CDR1 SNHLY, CDR2 FYNNEI. With 4 bases removed from V and 4 bases from J, the gap between germline ends came to 10 bases. CDR3 size: 13 residues. Written as DNA, the CDR3 is TGTGCCAGCAGTGTCAAGGGAGCAGAGACCCAGTACTTC. This sequence encodes CASSVKGAETQYF.

Details on this clone: Other DNA variants within this sample encode the same CDR3. This chain joins TRBV29-1 and TRBJ1-1, with D uncertain. V lost 2 bases and J lost 0, with 7 bases in between. The CDR3 has 13 amino acids. The germline gives CDR1 SQVTM, CDR2 ANQGSEA. The CDR3 DNA sequence: TGCAGCGTTGAAAAAAGAATGAACACTGAAGCTTTCTTT. Translated, it gives CSVEKRMNTEAFF.

The chain links TRBV28 to TRBJ2-1, with 7 positions matching TRBD1. Germline CDR1 MDHEN, CDR2 SYDVKM. The junction had 15 bases not matched to a gene; V was cut back by 1 base and J by 6 bases. This CDR3 is 18 amino acids long. CDR3 sequence: CASSLSPKVSWTGNEQFF. The CDR3, as DNA: TGTGCCAGCAGTTTATCGCCCAAAGTATCATGGACAGGCAATGAGCAGTTCTTC.

The chain carries TRBV5-1 and TRBJ2-2; no definite D call. From germline, CDR1 is SGHRS and CDR2 YFSETQ. The CDR3 runs 14 residues. Trimming pared 0 bases from V and 6 bases from J, leaving 9 bases between. The CDR3 DNA is TGCGCCAGCAGCTTGGGACTTTCCGCCGGGGAGCTGTTTTTT. Its translation is CASSLGLSAGELFF.

The V and J genes are TRBV6-1 and TRBJ1-4, with 7 nucleotides matching TRBD1. V shed 4 bases and J 4 bases; nucleotides not matched to a gene: 6. Looked up from germline, CDR1 is MNHNS and CDR2 is SASEGT. This CDR3 spans 15 amino acids. CDR3 sequence reads: CASSAPTGRNEKLFF. For the CDR3, the DNA is TGTGCCAGCAGTGCCCCGACAGGGCGTAATGAAAAACTGTTTTTT.

The chain links TRBV5-6 to TRBJ2-7, with 7 bases aligning to TRBD2. This CDR3 region has 15 residues. V trimming: 0 bases; J trimming: 3 bases; junction bases outside the gene matches: 6. Germline values: CDR1 SGHDT, CDR2 YYEEEE. The CDR3 sequence is CASSLVGRGYYEQYF. The DNA for the CDR3 is TGTGCCAGCAGCTTGGTGGGGAGGGGTTACTACGAGCAGTACTTC.

This sequence joins TRBV9 and TRBJ2-7; 9 positions match TRBD2. The CDR3 is 16 residues long. Germline V CDR1 and CDR2: SGDLS, YYNGEE. With V trimmed by 0 bases and J by 2 bases, 6 bases remained unmatched. The CDR3 region has the DNA TGTGCCAGCAGCGTAGGGGCTAGCGGGGCCACCTACGAGCAGTACTTC. It translates to CASSVGASGATYEQYF.

The V and J genes are TRBV5-1 and TRBJ2-1; 12 bases are a match to TRBD2. J lost 8 bases, V lost 4 bases, and 7 bases had no gene match. The CDR3 loop spans 15 amino acids. Germline CDR1 is SGHRS and CDR2 is YFSETQ. DNA for the CDR3: TGCGCCAGCAGCCCGCCTAGCGGGGGGGCCGATGAGCAGTTCTTC. The encoded protein is CASSPPSGGADEQFF.

This chain joins TRBV19 and TRBJ1-2; a weak D match, TRBD1 (6 bases). CDR1 is LNHDA, CDR2 SQIVND, per germline (reference sequence). The CDR3 is 12 amino acids. V was pared by 5 bases and J by 8 bases, with 12 bases between. The CDR3 sequence: CASSLTGLGYTF. DNA for the CDR3: TGTGCCAGTAGTTTAACAGGGCTCGGCTACACCTTC.

The rearrangement joins TRBV4-3 to TRBJ2-5, with unresolved D. With 0 bases removed from V and 7 bases from J, the gap between germline ends came to 18 bases. Germline V gene lookup returns CDR1 LGHNA and CDR2 YSLEER. The CDR3 extends over 16 amino acids. CDR3 nucleotide sequence: TGCGCCAGCAGCCAAGAGGTGGGCAGCACTACGTGGACCCAGTACTTC. This sequence encodes CASSQEVGSTTWTQYF.

A note on this clone: At one end the junction does not follow the germline gene, possibly because of a read error. The same CDR3 also results from other DNA sequences found in this sample. The chain joins TRBV7-2 to TRBJ2-3, with TRBD2 matching over 9 bases. The germline V gene has CDR1 SGHTA and CDR2 FQGNSA. The CDR3 is 14 amino acids. The CDR3, as DNA: TGTGCCAGCAGCCTAGCGGGAAACACAGATACGCAGTATTTT. Its protein is CASSLAGNTDTQYF. The entire variable domain, with the rest obtained from reference TRBV7-2 and TRBJ2-3, is as follows: GAGVSQSPSNKVTEKGKDVELRCDPISGHTALYWYRQSLGQGLEFLIYFQGNSAPDKSGLPSDRFSAERTGGSVSTLTIQRTQQEDSAVYLCASSLAGNTDTQYFGPGTRLTVL.

This clone was counted once. V gene TRBV20-1 combines with J gene TRBJ2-5; D is unclear. The CDR3 is 11 residues long. Germline values: CDR1 DFQATT, CDR2 SNEGSKA (reference sequence). Trimming pared 3 bases from V and 4 bases from J, leaving 6 bases between. CDR3 region: CSASHSETQYF. CDR3 bases: TGCAGTGCTAGCCACTCAGAGACCCAGTACTTC.

The table lists this clone with a few counts. The sample has other DNA sequences that encode this CDR3 too. The chain links TRBV30 to TRBJ1-2, with 10 bases aligning to TRBD1. Trimming took 3 bases from V and 4 from J; bases not matched to a gene: 2. The CDR3 consists of 13 residues. Germline loops: CDR1 GTSNPN, CDR2 SVGIG (reference sequence). The CDR3 spells CAWSGDRGYGYTF. In DNA form, the CDR3 reads TGTGCCTGGAGCGGGGACAGGGGCTATGGCTACACCTTC.

This chain connects TRBV29-1 to TRBJ2-2; tentatively, D is TRBD1 (6 bases). The V and J ends lost 5 bases and 0 bases respectively, with 10 bases between them. The CDR3 contains 14 residues. Per the germline V gene, CDR1 is SQVTM and CDR2 is ANQGSEA. The CDR3 DNA is TGCAGCGTTACTACAGGGCCGAACACCGGGGAGCTGTTTTTT. Translation: CSVTTGPNTGELFF.

This sequence joins TRBV7-3 and TRBJ2-7; D is perhaps TRBD2 (5 bases). This CDR3 comprises 12 residues. Trimming removed 2 bases at V and 6 bases at J, with 8 bases between. Germline-derived CDR1 and CDR2 are SGHTA and FQGTGA. The CDR3, as DNA: TGTGCCAGCAGCTTAGGTGGAGGCGAGCAGTACTTC. Translated, it gives CASSLGGGEQYF.

The chain combines TRBV14 with TRBJ1-4; weak D call: TRBD1 (6 bases). V gave up 1 base and J gave up 4 bases, with 13 bases separating them. The germline V gene encodes CDR1 SGHDN and CDR2 FVKESK. The CDR3 runs 16 residues. CDR3 amino acids: CASSQVSGTYNEKLFF. The CDR3 DNA reads TGTGCCAGCAGCCAAGTTTCTGGGACATATAATGAAAAACTGTTTTTT.

The V call is TRBV10-3, the J call TRBJ1-2; 7 bases are shared with TRBD1. The V segment lost 4 bases and the J segment 5 bases; nucleotides outside the gene matches: 7. The CDR3 length is 14 residues. Germline V lookup: CDR1 ENHRY, CDR2 SYGVKD. The CDR3 sequence: CAISGAGTVYGYTF. CDR3 DNA: TGTGCCATCAGTGGTGCCGGGACAGTGTATGGCTACACCTTC.